The clone carrying this T cell receptor (beta chain) was found many times. What it binds is unknown. This sample was included in a study of CD8 T cells in ankylosing spondylitis. Notes on the study in general: Disease-linked clones proved CD8+ and comparatively uncommon in peripheral blood. It was reported that disease-linked clones were significantly enriched in matched ankylosing spondylitis synovial fluid. Reactive arthritis synovial fluid and blood were previously reported to contain some motif variants. Roughly eight highly homologous variants made up a TCR beta motif that seemed to typify ankylosing spondylitis blood.

For TCR beta, libraries came from quantitative 5'-RACE with molecular barcodes. TCRdb re-called the 5' RACE reads with MiXCR, one entry per CDR3 protein. The profile shows about 400,000 distinct CDR3 sequences, 20% to 25% of them singletons. The CDR3 spans 12 residues. V was cut by 7 bases and J by 0 bases, with 6 bases left in between. The specimen sequenced was blood, either unsorted or a sorted T cell fraction (not recorded which). The TCR comes from a male donor with ankylosing spondylitis. The rearrangement links TRBV12-3 or TRBV12-4 to TRBJ1-1; no firm D call. The CDR3 sequence is CASMVMNTEAFF. As DNA, the CDR3 is TGTGCCAGCATGGTCATGAACACTGAAGCTTTCTTT.